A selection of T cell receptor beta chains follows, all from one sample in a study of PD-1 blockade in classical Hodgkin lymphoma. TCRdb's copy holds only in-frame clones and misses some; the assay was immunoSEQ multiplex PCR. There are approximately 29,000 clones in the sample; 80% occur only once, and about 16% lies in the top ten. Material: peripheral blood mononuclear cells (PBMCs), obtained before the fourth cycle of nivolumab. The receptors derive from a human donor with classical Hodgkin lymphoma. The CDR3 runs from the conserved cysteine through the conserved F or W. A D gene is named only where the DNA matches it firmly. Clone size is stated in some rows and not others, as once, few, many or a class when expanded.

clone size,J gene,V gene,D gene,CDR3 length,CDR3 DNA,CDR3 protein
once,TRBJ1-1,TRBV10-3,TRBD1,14,TGTGCCATCAGTACGGGACAGGGGAGCACTGAAGCTTTCTTT,CAISTGQGSTEAFF
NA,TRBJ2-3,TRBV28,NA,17,TGTGCCAGCAGTTTATGGTCGGCGGTATCTAGCACAGATACGCAGTATTTT,CASSLWSAVSSTDTQYF
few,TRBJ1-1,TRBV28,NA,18,TGTGCCAGCAGTCCTCCTCTGGACAGTTCCGCTCTGAACACTGAAGCTTTCTTT,CASSPPLDSSALNTEAFF
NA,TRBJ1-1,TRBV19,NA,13,TGTGCCAGTAGTTTAAGGCAACGCTCTGAAGCTTTCTTT,CASSLRQRSEAFF
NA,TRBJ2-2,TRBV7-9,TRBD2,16,TGTGCCAGCAGCCCCCCGGGACTAGCGGGAGCCGGGGAGCTGTTTTTT,CASSPPGLAGAGELFF
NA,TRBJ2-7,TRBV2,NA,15,TGTGCCAGCAGTGAAACGGTAACCAGCGGATACGAGCAGTACTTC,CASSETVTSGYEQYF
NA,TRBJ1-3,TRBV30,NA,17,TGTGCCTGGAGCCGAGGGGGAGGGGTCCTCTCTGGAAACACCATATATTTT,CAWSRGGGVLSGNTIYF
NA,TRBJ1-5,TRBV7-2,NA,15,TGTGCCAGCAGCTTAGATGGGGGGAAGAATCAGCCCCAGCATTTT,CASSLDGGKNQPQHF
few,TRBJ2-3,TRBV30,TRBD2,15,TGTGCCTGGAGTCTAGCGGGAGTTGGCACAGATACGCAGTATTTT,CAWSLAGVGTDTQYF
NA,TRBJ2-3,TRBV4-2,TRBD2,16,TGTGCCAGCAGCCAAGAAGCTAGCGGGAGGTCAGATACGCAGTATTTT,CASSQEASGRSDTQYF
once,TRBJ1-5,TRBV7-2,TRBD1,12,TGTGCCAGCAGCCACAGGGGCGGGCCCCAGCATTTT,CASSHRGGPQHF
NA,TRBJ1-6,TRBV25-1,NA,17,TGTGCCAGCAGCGAATCGGGCGGGAAGGGTAATAATTCACCCCTCCACTTT,CASSESGGKGNNSPLHF
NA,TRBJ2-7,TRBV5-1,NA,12,TGCGCCAGCCTAACAGGCTCCTACGAGCAGTACTTC,CASLTGSYEQYF
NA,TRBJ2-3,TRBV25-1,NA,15,TGTGCCAGCAGTCCCCCCGGGTTAGGGACAGATACGCAGTATTTT,CASSPPGLGTDTQYF
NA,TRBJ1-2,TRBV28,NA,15,TGTGCCAGCAGTACTCGGTGGGACACAAACTATGGCTACACCTTC,CASSTRWDTNYGYTF
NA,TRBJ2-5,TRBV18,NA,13,TGTGCCAGCTCACGTTCTGGTGCAGAGACCCAGTACTTC,CASSRSGAETQYF
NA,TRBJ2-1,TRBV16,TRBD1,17,TGTGCCAGCAGCCAACACACCGGGACAGCCACTACGAATGAGCAGTTCTTC,CASSQHTGTATTNEQFF
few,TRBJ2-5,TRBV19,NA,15,TGTGCCAGTAGCCGCCCGACAGGAGGTCAAGAGACCCAGTACTTC,CASSRPTGGQETQYF
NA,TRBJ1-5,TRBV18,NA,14,TGTGCCAGCTCACTCACGGACAGCAATCAGCCCCAGCATTTT,CASSLTDSNQPQHF
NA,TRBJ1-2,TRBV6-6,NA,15,TGTGCCAGCAGTACGGGGTCGGGAGGGAACTATGGCTACACCTTC,CASSTGSGGNYGYTF
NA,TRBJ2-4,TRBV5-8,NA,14,TGTGCCAGCAGGGAAATTGGGGCCAAAAACATTCAGTACTTC,CASREIGAKNIQYF
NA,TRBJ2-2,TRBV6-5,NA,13,TGTGCCAGCAGCGATGGGCACCCCGGGGAGCTGTTTTTT,CASSDGHPGELFF
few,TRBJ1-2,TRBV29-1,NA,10,TGCAGCGTTGGCGACCTTCCCTACACCTTC,CSVGDLPYTF
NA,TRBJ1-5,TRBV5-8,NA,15,TGTGCCAGCAGCGCCGATGACGGGGTATGGCAGCCCCAGCATTTT,CASSADDGVWQPQHF
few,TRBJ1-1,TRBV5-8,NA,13,TGTGCCAGCAGCTTGGAGAGAAACACTGAAGCTTTCTTT,CASSLERNTEAFF
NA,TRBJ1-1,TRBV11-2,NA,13,TGTGCCAGCAGCTTAGTAAAATCCACTGAAGCTTTCTTT,CASSLVKSTEAFF
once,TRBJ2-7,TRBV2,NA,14,TGTGCCAACCGAGGCCGGTTGGCAATCGGCGAGCAGTACTTC,CANRGRLAIGEQYF
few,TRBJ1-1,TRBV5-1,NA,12,TGCGCCAGCAGCTTGGCCGAGGGTGAAGCTTTCTTT,CASSLAEGEAFF
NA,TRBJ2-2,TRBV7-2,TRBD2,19,TGTGCCAGCAGCTTGCGGACGCAACGATGGGGACTAATTTCCGGGGAGCTGTTTTTT,CASSLRTQRWGLISGELFF
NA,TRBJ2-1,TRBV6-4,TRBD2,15,TGTGCCAGCAGTACTAGCGGAGGGGGCTACAATGAGCAGTTCTTC,CASSTSGGGYNEQFF
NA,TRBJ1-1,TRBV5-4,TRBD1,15,TGTGCCAGCAGCCCGACAGGGAACGTAAACACTGAAGCTTTCTTT,CASSPTGNVNTEAFF
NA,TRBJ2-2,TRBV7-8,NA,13,TGTGCCAGCAGCCAACGGGCGACCGGGGAGCTGTTTTTT,CASSQRATGELFF
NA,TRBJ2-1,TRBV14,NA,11,TGTGCCAGCAGCCAAGTTAATGAGCAGTTCTTC,CASSQVNEQFF
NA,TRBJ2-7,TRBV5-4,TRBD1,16,TGTGCCAGCAGCTTGGGTAGAGGGGGCGAAGGCTACGAGCAGTACTTC,CASSLGRGGEGYEQYF
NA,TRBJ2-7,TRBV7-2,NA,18,TGTGCCAGCAGCCCCACCGTAGGTGTGGGCGTGGGTTCCTACGAGCAGTACTTC,CASSPTVGVGVGSYEQYF
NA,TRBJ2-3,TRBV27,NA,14,TGTGCCAGCAGTTTTGTAGCCGGGTCGGATACGCAGTATTTT,CASSFVAGSDTQYF
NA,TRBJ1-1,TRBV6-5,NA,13,TGTGCCAGCAGTTACTCATGGAACACTGAAGCTTTCTTT,CASSYSWNTEAFF
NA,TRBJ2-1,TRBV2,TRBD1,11,TGTGCCAGAGGACAGGGTAATGAGCAGTTCTTC,CARGQGNEQFF
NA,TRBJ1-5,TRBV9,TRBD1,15,TGTGCCAGCAGCGTAGGTGGGACAGCTGTCGAGCCCCAGCATTTT,CASSVGGTAVEPQHF
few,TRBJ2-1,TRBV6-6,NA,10,TGTGCCAGCAGGACTAATGAGCAGTTCTTC,CASRTNEQFF